This T cell receptor (beta chain) was captured in a study of T cells of healthy individuals. This CDR3 region has 15 residues. Trimming cost V 3 bases and J 4 bases, with 16 bases left between them. Germline CDR1 is SGHNT and CDR2 is YYREEE (reference sequence). The sample holds a few counts of this clonotype. TCRdb itself ran the 5' RACE reads through MiXCR, one entry per CDR3 protein. In the table there are 60,000 to 75,000 distinct CDR3 sequences, about 17% of which are singletons. This clonotype originated in a human donor in good health. J is TRBJ2-5 and V is TRBV5-4; D may match TRBD1 or TRBD2 (5 bases each). This chain's CDR3 is CASSWRDGGRETQYF. The CDR3 coding sequence is TGTGCCAGCAGCTGGAGAGATGGGGGTCGAGAGACCCAGTACTTC.